A single sample is the source of the 7 T cell receptor beta chains below, sequenced in a study of CD8 T cells in Susac syndrome. With random hexamers, roughly 0.5 to 1 ug RNA was reverse transcribed. TCRdb redid the calling of the immunoSEQ multiplex PCR reads with MiXCR, one entry per CDR3 protein. Of about 47,000 distinct CDR3 sequences listed, 85% to 95% were seen once; the top ten hold approximately 0.41%. The specimen sequenced was CD8+ T cells from PBMCs. The receptor set was obtained from a human donor in good health.

The chain joins TRBV3-1 to TRBJ2-2; TRBD1 agrees at 7 bases. CDR1 and CDR2 from the germline V gene are LGHDT and YNNKEL (reference sequence). Losses at the gene ends were 5 bases for V and 2 bases for J; bases not matched to a gene: 5. This CDR3 region has 15 residues. The CDR3 sequence: CASSYGQENTGELFF. The CDR3 DNA reads TGTGCCAGCAGCTATGGACAGGAAAACACCGGGGAGCTGTTTTTT.

J is TRBJ2-1 and V is TRBV19, with no clear D. The length of the CDR3 is 13 residues. Germline V gene data show CDR1 as LNHDA and CDR2 as SQIVND (reference sequence). With 3 bases removed from V and 5 bases from J, the gap between germline ends came to 8 bases. The CDR3, as DNA: TGTGCCAGTAGTATTAACCCCAACAATGAGCAGTTCTTC. It encodes CASSINPNNEQFF.

The chain combines TRBV5-6 with TRBJ1-1; D remains ambiguous. The germline gives CDR1 SGHDT, CDR2 YYEEEE. The CDR3 runs 11 residues. V was pared by 0 bases and J by 13 bases, with 10 bases between. The CDR3 protein is CASSLGGMVFF. The CDR3 DNA sequence: TGTGCCAGCAGCTTGGGGGGAATGGTTTTCTTT.

The rearrangement links TRBV25-1 to TRBJ2-7; D possibly uses TRBD1 or TRBD2 (6 bases each). From germline, CDR1 is MGHDK and CDR2 SYGVNS. This CDR3 region has 14 residues. Deletions cut 3 bases from V and 0 bases from J, with 9 bases between. The DNA of the CDR3 is TGTGCCAGCAGTGATCCGGGGGCCTCCTACGAGCAGTACTTC. Amino acids: CASSDPGASYEQYF.

The chain joins TRBV9 to TRBJ2-7; TRBD1 matches at 9 bases. With 0 bases clipped from V and 1 base from J, the junction kept 8 bases outside the gene matches. In germline, CDR1 is SGDLS, CDR2 YYNGEE. The CDR3 is 17 amino acids. This CDR3 reads CASSVEGVGQGSYEQYF. CDR3 in DNA: TGTGCCAGCAGCGTAGAGGGGGTGGGACAGGGATCCTACGAGCAGTACTTC.

J is TRBJ2-1 and V is TRBV7-8, with 14 bases matching TRBD2. Looked up from germline, CDR1 is SGHVS and CDR2 is FQNEAQ. The CDR3 is 19 residues long. Losses at the gene ends were 5 bases for V and 2 bases for J; bases not matched to a gene: 11. Here the CDR3 reads CASSKGLAGAFPPYNEQFF. CDR3 in DNA: TGTGCCAGCAGCAAGGGACTAGCGGGAGCCTTTCCGCCCTACAATGAGCAGTTCTTC.

This rearrangement joins TRBV3-1 to TRBJ1-1; D uncertain. This CDR3 is built from 15 residues. Trimming took 0 bases from V and 8 from J, leaving 16 bases between them. Germline V gene sequence: CDR1 LGHDT, CDR2 YNNKEL (reference sequence). Written as DNA, the CDR3 is TGTGCCAGCAGCCAAGATGCATCAGAGACGGCAGAAGCTTTCTTT. As protein: CASSQDASETAEAFF.